The T cell receptor (beta chain) under discussion was sequenced for a study of blood T cell repertoires in COVID-19. Study-level information: Samples taken during acute and convalescent COVID-19 were collected in the United States, Italy and Spain. T cells, B-cell-depleted T cells, or PBMCs supplied cDNA or gDNA.

Source study methods: Nucleated cell counts were estimated from reference gene primer amplification. Assay: immunoSEQ multiplex PCR; the TCRdb copy retains only in-frame clones and omits some. V, J and clone size are those of that table, while D and trimming were read from the DNA. This sample carries 30,000 or so clones, about four fifths of them seen once, and the ten largest clones take 3% to 4.5%. Sequenced: peripheral blood. The sequence was obtained from a man in his forties or fifties with acute or convalescent COVID-19.

CDR3 region: CASRVLSEQYF. CDR3 bases: TGTGCCAGCAGGGTGCTCAGCGAGCAGTACTTC. The genes are TRBV2 and TRBJ2-7, with D unclear. Trimming shortened V by 6 bases and J by 6 bases, and 9 bases separated the two germline ends. Germline V gene lookup returns CDR1 SNHLY and CDR2 FYNNEI. The CDR3 contains 11 residues.